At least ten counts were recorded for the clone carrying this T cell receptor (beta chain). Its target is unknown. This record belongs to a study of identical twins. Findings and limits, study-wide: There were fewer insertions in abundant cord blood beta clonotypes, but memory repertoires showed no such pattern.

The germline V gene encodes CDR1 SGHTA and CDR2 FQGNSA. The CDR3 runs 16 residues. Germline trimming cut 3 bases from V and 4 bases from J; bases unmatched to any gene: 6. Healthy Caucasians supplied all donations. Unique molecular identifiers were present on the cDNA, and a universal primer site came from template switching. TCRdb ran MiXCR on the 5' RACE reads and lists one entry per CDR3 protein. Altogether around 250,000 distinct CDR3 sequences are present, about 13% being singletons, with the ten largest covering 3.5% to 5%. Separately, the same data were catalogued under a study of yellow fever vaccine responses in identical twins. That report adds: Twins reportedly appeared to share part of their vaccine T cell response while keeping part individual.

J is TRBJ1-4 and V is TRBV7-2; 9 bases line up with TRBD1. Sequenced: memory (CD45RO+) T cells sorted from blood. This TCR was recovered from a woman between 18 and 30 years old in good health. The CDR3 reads CASSFTGGAGNEKLFF. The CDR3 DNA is TGTGCCAGCAGCTTTACAGGGGGCGCGGGTAATGAAAAACTGTTTTTT.